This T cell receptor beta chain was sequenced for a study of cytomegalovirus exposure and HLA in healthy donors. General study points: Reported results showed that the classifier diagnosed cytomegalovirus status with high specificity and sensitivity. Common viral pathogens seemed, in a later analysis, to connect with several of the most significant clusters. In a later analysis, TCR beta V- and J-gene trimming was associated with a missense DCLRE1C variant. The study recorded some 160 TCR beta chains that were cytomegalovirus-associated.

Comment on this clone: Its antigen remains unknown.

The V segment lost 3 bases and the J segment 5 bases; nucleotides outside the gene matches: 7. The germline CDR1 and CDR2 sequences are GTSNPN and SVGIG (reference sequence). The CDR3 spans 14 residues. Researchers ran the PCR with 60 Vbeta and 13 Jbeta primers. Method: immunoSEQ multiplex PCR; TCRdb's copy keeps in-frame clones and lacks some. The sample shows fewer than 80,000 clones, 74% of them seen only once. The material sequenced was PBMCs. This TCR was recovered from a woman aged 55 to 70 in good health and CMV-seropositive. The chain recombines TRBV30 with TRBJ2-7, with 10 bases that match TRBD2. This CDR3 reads CAWRSGTSVDEQYF. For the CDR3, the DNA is TGTGCCTGGAGATCCGGGACTAGCGTCGACGAGCAGTACTTC.